A selection of T cell receptor beta chains follows, all from one sample in a study of T cells after yellow fever vaccination. TCRdb re-derived calls from the 5' RACE reads in MiXCR, one entry per CDR3 protein. The table lists 300,000 to 400,000 distinct CDR3 sequences, 9.5% to 15% of them singletons. This sample comprised CD4+ T cells sorted from PBMCs, obtained 15 days after the yellow fever booster vaccination. All receptors derive from a man between 18 and 35 years old who received the YFV17D yellow fever vaccine. CDR3s include the opening cysteine and the closing phenylalanine or tryptophan. The D gene is left open where the match is weak. Size is stated for part of the rows, as once, few or many counts, or as a class when the clone is expanded.

v_call	j_call	d_call	clone_size	cdr3_aa	cdr3_nt
TRBV20-1	TRBJ2-3	TRBD2	NA	CSATLAGAQDTQYF	TGCAGTGCTACATTAGCGGGGGCTCAGGATACGCAGTATTTT
TRBV7-3	TRBJ2-3	NA	NA	CASSYQGSDTQYF	TGTGCCAGCAGCTATCAGGGATCCGATACGCAGTATTTT
TRBV7-2	TRBJ2-3	NA	NA	CASSPSTRTDTQYF	TGTGCCAGCAGCCCGTCGACCCGCACAGATACGCAGTATTTT
TRBV6-2/TRBV6-3	TRBJ2-5	NA	NA	CASSYWTGSGAQETQYF	TGTGCCAGCAGTTACTGGACAGGGAGCGGGGCTCAAGAGACCCAGTACTTC
TRBV18	TRBJ1-1	NA	NA	CASSPVQKNTEAFF	TGTGCCAGCTCACCAGTACAGAAGAACACTGAAGCTTTCTTT
TRBV5-1	TRBJ1-1	TRBD1	NA	CASSLEGTGTEAFF	TGCGCCAGCAGCTTGGAAGGGACAGGGACTGAAGCTTTCTTT
TRBV20-1	TRBJ2-7	TRBD1	few	CSARRQGYEQYF	TGCAGTGCTAGAAGACAGGGTTACGAGCAGTACTTC
TRBV2	TRBJ2-1	NA	few	CASRNRDLSYNEQFF	TGTGCCAGCAGGAACCGGGACTTATCCTACAATGAGCAGTTCTTC
TRBV5-4	TRBJ2-3	NA	NA	CASSARLEADTQYF	TGTGCCAGCAGCGCAAGACTAGAGGCAGATACGCAGTATTTT
TRBV20-1	TRBJ2-3	NA	NA	CSASSVGEGTDTQYF	TGCAGTGCTAGTTCGGTGGGAGAGGGCACAGATACGCAGTATTTT
TRBV12-3/TRBV12-4	TRBJ1-2	NA	NA	CASSFSLRNYGYTF	TGTGCCAGCAGTTTTAGCCTCCGGAACTATGGCTACACCTTC
TRBV20-1	TRBJ1-1	NA	many	CSARKGGGLNTEAFF	TGCAGTGCTAGAAAGGGAGGCGGCTTGAACACTGAAGCTTTCTTT
TRBV3-1	TRBJ2-4	TRBD2	few	CASSPAGSKNIQYF	TGTGCCAGCAGCCCAGCGGGGAGTAAAAACATTCAGTACTTC
TRBV15	TRBJ1-1	TRBD1	few	CATSRYDRGHAFF	TGTGCCACCAGCAGATACGACAGGGGGCATGCTTTCTTT
TRBV21-1	TRBJ2-2	NA	few	CASSCSSGGPANTGELFF	TGTGCCAGCAGCTGTTCTAGCGGGGGCCCCGCGAACACCGGGGAGCTGTTTTTT
TRBV27	TRBJ2-7	NA	NA	CASSLFPPRDNEQYF	TGTGCCAGCAGTTTATTCCCCCCCAGGGACAACGAGCAGTACTTC
TRBV27	TRBJ2-1	NA	NA	CASSLSGDEQFF	TGTGCCAGCAGTTTATCCGGGGATGAGCAGTTCTTC
TRBV20-1	TRBJ2-5	NA	many	CSAVTGTSGETQYF	TGCAGTGCTGTTACCGGGACCTCGGGTGAGACCCAGTACTTC
TRBV3-1	TRBJ2-3	NA	NA	CASSQGGPNTQYF	TGTGCCAGCAGCCAAGGGGGCCCCAATACGCAGTATTTT
TRBV2	TRBJ2-3	TRBD2	NA	CASSEETSGDWGDTQYF	TGTGCCAGCAGTGAAGAAACTAGCGGGGACTGGGGAGATACGCAGTATTTT
TRBV7-8	TRBJ1-2	NA	NA	CASSFGRTGYGYTF	TGTGCCAGCAGCTTCGGCCGAACAGGGTATGGCTACACCTTC
TRBV12-3/TRBV12-4	TRBJ2-1	TRBD2	few	CASSHGTSDMQFF	TGTGCCAGCAGCCATGGGACTAGCGATATGCAGTTCTTC